The 28 T cell receptor beta chains listed next were all sequenced from one sample in a study of shared clonotypes between healthy human individuals. Only in-frame clones appear in the TCRdb table, and some are missing; sequencing was by immunoSEQ multiplex PCR. The repertoire holds about a million clones, around 77% seen once, with 0.89% in the top ten. Input material: memory CD4+ T cells from PBMCs. The subset was: CD45RA-negative fraction. The receptor source for this set is a man between 18 and 29 years old in good health. Some clones in this sample may be carry-over from other donors' samples.

A word on this clone: The sample carries other DNA sequences with the same CDR3. The CDR3 loop reads CAWSVSETQYF. The CDR3 region has the DNA TGTGCCTGGAGTGTCTCAGAGACCCAGTACTTC. This chain connects TRBV30 to TRBJ2-5, with no clear D. The V gene's germline CDR1 is GTSNPN and CDR2 SVGIG (reference sequence). The CDR3 totals 11 residues. Deletions cut 0 bases from V and 4 bases from J, with 3 bases between.

About this clone: In the same sample, other DNA sequences code for this CDR3. This chain uses TRBV9 with TRBJ2-6, with a weak D call TRBD1 (6 bases). Trimming left V 1 base short and J 1 base short, with 6 bases between. The germline gives CDR1 SGDLS, CDR2 YYNGEE. The CDR3 has 15 amino acids. The CDR3: CASSVQGSGANVLTF. As DNA, the CDR3 is TGTGCCAGCAGCGTACAGGGGTCTGGGGCCAACGTCCTGACTTTC.

As for this clone: This may be a read error: a much more frequent sequence differs by one nucleotide. The identical CDR3 is also encoded by other nucleotide sequences in the sample. The genes are TRBV5-4 and TRBJ2-7, with D tentatively TRBD1 or TRBD2 (7 bases each). This CDR3 is built from 14 residues. Germline V gene sequence: CDR1 SGHNT, CDR2 YYREEE (reference sequence). Here the CDR3 reads CASSQGGASYEQYF. The DNA of the CDR3 is TGTGCCAGCAGCCAGGGGGGGGCCTCCTACGAACAGTACTTC. Filled out from reference TRBV5-4 and TRBJ2-7, the complete variable domain reads ETGVTQSPTHLIKTRGQQVTLRCSSQSGHNTVSWYQQALGQGPQFIFQYYREEENGRGNFPPRFSGLQFPNYSSELNVNALELDDSALYLCASSQGGASYEQYFGPGTRLTVT.

The chain is built from TRBV19 and TRBJ1-1, with D maybe TRBD1 (6 bases). V lost 5 bases and J lost 4, with 20 bases in between. The CDR3 sequence is 16 residues long. CDR1 is LNHDA and CDR2 is SQIVND in the germline V gene (reference sequence). For the CDR3, the DNA is TGTGCCAGTAGTCTACGGGACACACGGCGAGGCACTGAAGCTTTCTTT. Protein: CASSLRDTRRGTEAFF.

This chain joins TRBV7-8 and TRBJ2-3, with 7 bases fitting TRBD1. Germline V gene data show CDR1 as SGHVS and CDR2 as FQNEAQ. The CDR3 is made up of 16 amino acids. The J segment lost 3 bases and the V segment lost 5 bases, leaving 11 bases of the junction unmatched. Here the CDR3 reads CASSTNYGQVTDTQYF. DNA of the CDR3: TGTGCCAGCAGCACTAATTACGGACAGGTGACAGATACGCAGTATTTT.

This chain connects TRBV9 to TRBJ1-2; possibly TRBD1 for D (5 bases). Trimming removed 0 bases from V and 4 bases from J, with 13 bases in between. CDR1 is SGDLS and CDR2 is YYNGEE in the germline V gene. The CDR3 covers 15 residues. This CDR3 is CASSVGVEGSYGYTF. Here the CDR3 DNA reads TGTGCCAGCAGCGTAGGAGTGGAGGGGAGCTATGGCTACACCTTC.

The chain links TRBV29-1 to TRBJ2-5; D is possibly TRBD1 (6 bases). CDR1 and CDR2 from the germline V gene are SQVTM and ANQGSEA. V shed 8 bases and J shed 4 bases, with 14 bases lying between them. The length of the CDR3 is 12 residues. Written as DNA, the CDR3 is TGCAGCCTCAGGGGTTCAAGAGAGACCCAGTACTTC. This sequence encodes CSLRGSRETQYF.

This clone has only a few counts. CDR3 sequence: CATSSLQGRGYTF. The DNA for the CDR3 is TGTGCCACCAGCAGTCTCCAGGGCAGAGGCTACACCTTC. This chain uses TRBV15 with TRBJ1-2; a possible D gene is TRBD1 (5 bases). V was clipped by 3 bases and J by 8 bases, with 13 bases between them. Germline V CDR1 and CDR2: LNHNV, YYDKDF (reference sequence). There are 13 residues in the CDR3.

This sequence joins TRBV9 and TRBJ2-1, with D maybe TRBD2 (6 bases). V gave up 2 bases and J gave up 0 bases, with 15 bases separating them. The CDR3 consists of 17 residues. The germline gives CDR1 SGDLS, CDR2 YYNGEE. CDR3 in amino acids: CASSVSYIAASYNEQFF. The CDR3 coding sequence is TGTGCCAGCAGCGTTAGTTATATAGCGGCCTCCTACAATGAGCAGTTCTTC. Full variable domain (rest looked up from reference TRBV9 and TRBJ2-1): DSGVTQTPKHLITATGQRVTLRCSPRSGDLSVYWYQQSLDQGLQFLIQYYNGEERAKGNILERFSAQQFPDLHSELNLSSLELGDSALYFCASSVSYIAASYNEQFFGPGTRLTVL.

This clone appeared a single time. This rearrangement joins TRBV7-2 to TRBJ2-1; no clear D gene. Per germline, CDR1 SGHTA and CDR2 FQGNSA. With 1 base removed from V and 7 bases from J, the gap between germline ends came to 17 bases. This CDR3 has 16 amino acids. The DNA of the CDR3 is TGTGCCAGCAGCTTAGAGGCATGGGCGGCGGCTAATGAGCAGTTCTTC. The encoded protein is CASSLEAWAAANEQFF.

The V call is TRBV6-6, the J call TRBJ2-7, with TRBD1 matching 8 bases. Germline-derived CDR1 and CDR2 are MNHNY and SVGAGI (reference sequence). This CDR3 comprises 13 residues. Unmatched junction bases numbered 2, after V lost 6 bases and J lost 1 base. CDR3 loop: CASRGQGSYEQYF. The CDR3 DNA reads TGTGCCAGCAGAGGACAGGGATCCTACGAGCAGTACTTC.

The chain uses TRBV28 and TRBJ1-1; 11 bases fit TRBD1. The germline gives CDR1 MDHEN, CDR2 SYDVKM. CDR3 length: 17 residues. V lost 5 bases and J lost 0; bases outside the gene matches: 8. CDR3 loop: CASSPGQGAVMNTEAFF. The CDR3 nucleotides read TGTGCCAGCAGTCCTGGACAGGGGGCAGTCATGAACACTGAAGCTTTCTTT.

The J gene is TRBJ2-3, the V gene TRBV7-9, with unresolved D. CDR1 is SEHNR and CDR2 is FQNEAQ in the germline V gene (reference sequence). V lost 5 bases and J 6 bases, leaving 18 bases between the germline ends. The CDR3 has 15 residues. In nucleotides, the CDR3 is TGTGCCAGCAGCCAGGCTTGGCAGGACGGTGATACGCAGTATTTT. Protein: CASSQAWQDGDTQYF.

This chain links TRBV7-2 with TRBJ2-1, with 9 positions matching TRBD1. CDR3 size: 15 residues. The germline V gene encodes CDR1 SGHTA and CDR2 FQGNSA. With 5 bases clipped from V and 7 bases from J, the junction kept 9 bases outside the gene matches. CDR3 bases: TGTGCCAGCAGCCCAACAGGGGGCTTTGGGAATGAGCAGTTCTTC. This sequence encodes CASSPTGGFGNEQFF.

The V and J genes are TRBV7-2 and TRBJ1-2, with 12 bases that match TRBD1. This CDR3 spans 15 amino acids. The V gene's germline CDR1 is SGHTA and CDR2 FQGNSA. Trimming took 5 bases from V and 5 from J; bases not matched to a gene: 6. This CDR3 is CASSPGTGGGYGYTF. In DNA form, the CDR3 reads TGTGCCAGCAGCCCGGGGACAGGGGGCGGGTATGGCTACACCTTC.

This sequence joins TRBV28 and TRBJ2-1, with a weak D call TRBD2 (6 bases). CDR1 and CDR2 from the germline V gene are MDHEN and SYDVKM. This CDR3 contains 12 residues. V was clipped by 6 bases and J by 5 bases, with 8 bases between them. This CDR3 is CASRTSHNEQFF. The CDR3 DNA sequence: TGTGCCAGCAGGACTAGTCACAATGAGCAGTTCTTC. Full variable domain (outside the CDR3, taken from reference TRBV28 and TRBJ2-1): DVKVTQSSRYLVKRTGEKVFLECVQDMDHENMFWYRQDPGLGLRLIYFSYDVKMKEKGDIPEGYSVSREKKERFSLILESASTNQTSMYLCASRTSHNEQFFGPGTRLTVL.

The chain recombines TRBV5-1 with TRBJ2-7; the match to TRBD2 covers 10 bases. CDR3 length equals 16 residues. V lost 4 bases and J lost 2; bases outside the gene matches: 9. The V gene's germline CDR1 is SGHRS and CDR2 YFSETQ. The CDR3 nucleotides are TGCGCCAGCAGCCCTCCGGGACTAGCGCAAACCTACGAGCAGTACTTC. This codes for CASSPPGLAQTYEQYF.

J is TRBJ1-2 and V is TRBV5-6; 7 nucleotides match TRBD1. The CDR3 contains 13 residues. Trimming cost V 4 bases and J 4 bases; bases outside gene matches: 4. The germline CDR1 and CDR2 sequences are SGHDT and YYEEEE. CDR3 sequence reads: CASSPRTGYGYTF. CDR3 in DNA: TGTGCCAGCAGCCCCCGGACAGGCTATGGCTACACCTTC.

The rearrangement links TRBV14 to TRBJ2-4; TRBD2 might be the D (6 bases). The CDR3 is 15 residues long. CDR1 and CDR2 (germline): SGHDN, FVKESK. The V and J ends lost 4 bases and 0 bases respectively, with 10 bases between them. CDR3 bases: TGTGCCAGCAGCCGGGGACTGCTAGCCAAAAACATTCAGTACTTC. This translates into CASSRGLLAKNIQYF. Supplemented by reference TRBV14 and TRBJ2-4, the full variable domain reads EAGVTQFPSHSVIEKGQTVTLRCDPISGHDNLYWYRRVMGKEIKFLLHFVKESKQDESGMPNNRFLAERTGGTYSTLKVQPAELEDSGVYFCASSRGLLAKNIQYFGAGTRLSVL.

The V gene is TRBV18, the J gene TRBJ2-1; the match to TRBD2 covers 14 bases. Germline CDR1 reads KGHSH; CDR2 reads LQKENI. The CDR3 runs 17 residues. V shed 2 bases, J shed 3 bases, and the junction held 3 bases outside the gene matches. CDR3 nucleotides: TGTGCCAGCTCACCAGGGACTAGCGGGAGATTCTACAATGAGCAGTTCTTC. Translated: CASSPGTSGRFYNEQFF.

The table lists this clone with many counts. The same CDR3 also results from other DNA sequences found in this sample. This rearrangement joins TRBV10-2 to TRBJ1-3, with D uncertain. The CDR3 is made up of 17 amino acids. Germline V gene sequence: CDR1 WSHSY, CDR2 SAAADI. The germline V and J ends were trimmed by 6 bases and 0 bases, with 18 bases remaining between them. CDR3 in amino acids: CASSPAAPRNSGNTIYF. The CDR3 DNA reads TGCGCCAGCAGCCCCGCCGCCCCGAGAAACTCTGGAAACACCATATATTTT.

The chain is built from TRBV5-4 and TRBJ1-5; D is unclear. Germline CDR1 and CDR2: SGHNT and YYREEE (reference sequence). CDR3 length: 14 amino acids. The germline V and J ends were trimmed by 0 bases and 3 bases, with 7 bases remaining between them. CDR3 DNA: TGTGCCAGCAGCTTGGCTGGGAACAATCAGCCCCAGCATTTT. It translates to CASSLAGNNQPQHF.

Ten or more counts support this clone. This sequence joins TRBV4-1 and TRBJ2-5; D ambiguous. Trimming shortened V by 0 bases and J by 7 bases, and 15 bases separated the two germline ends. The CDR3 covers 15 residues. The germline V gene has CDR1 MGHRA and CDR2 YSYEKL. DNA for the CDR3: TGCGCCAGCAGCCAAGACTCTACACCCGCGGCGACCCAGTACTTC. Amino acid sequence: CASSQDSTPAATQYF.

This chain connects TRBV28 to TRBJ2-5; 10 bases map to TRBD2. CDR3 length: 15 residues. The trim removed 6 bases at V and 3 bases at J, leaving 7 bases unmatched. The germline V gene encodes CDR1 MDHEN and CDR2 SYDVKM. The CDR3 region has the DNA TGTGCCAGCAGCCGACCCGGACTAGCGGAAGAGACCCAGTACTTC. This encodes CASSRPGLAEETQYF.

V gene TRBV15 combines with J gene TRBJ2-5; possibly TRBD1 or TRBD2 for D (6 bases each). The germline V and J ends were trimmed by 1 base and 5 bases, with 11 bases remaining between them. Germline V gene sequence: CDR1 LNHNV, CDR2 YYDKDF (reference sequence). This CDR3 region has 14 residues. The CDR3, as DNA: TGTGCCACCAGCAGAGGGGGGGCAGGGGAGACCCAGTACTTC. The encoded protein is CATSRGGAGETQYF.

The V and J genes are TRBV5-1 and TRBJ2-2; possible D gene TRBD2, 5 bases. The V end lost 7 bases, the J end lost 4 bases, and 17 bases lay between the germline ends. Germline V gives CDR1 SGHRS, CDR2 YFSETQ. CDR3 length: 15 residues. CDR3 in DNA: TGCGCCAGCGGCCCGGGGTACCTGGGCACCGGGGAGCTGTTTTTT. Translation: CASGPGYLGTGELFF.

This clone was found once. The chain has TRBV5-4 and TRBJ1-1; D unclear. CDR3 length: 17 residues. CDR1 and CDR2 from the germline V gene are SGHNT and YYREEE (reference sequence). V shed 2 bases and J shed 0 bases, with 17 bases lying between them. The CDR3 DNA reads TGTGCCAGCAGCTTAAGGTGGAGCCAGAGGTTGAACACTGAAGCTTTCTTT. It is translated as CASSLRWSQRLNTEAFF.

This clone was detected many times. The chain joins TRBV5-6 to TRBJ2-1, with D uncertain. The length of the CDR3 is 14 residues. Between the trimmed V and J ends, which lost 2 bases and 7 bases, there was a span of 13 bases. Germline lookup yields CDR1 SGHDT and CDR2 YYEEEE. The CDR3 loop is CASSFPQNLNEQFF. CDR3 DNA sequence: TGTGCCAGCAGCTTCCCCCAAAACTTGAATGAGCAGTTCTTC.